A single sample is the source of the 16 T cell receptor beta chains below, sequenced in a study of cytomegalovirus exposure and HLA in healthy donors. The PCR made use of 60 Vbeta and 13 Jbeta primers. TCRdb's copy holds only in-frame clones and misses some; the assay was immunoSEQ multiplex PCR. The sample carries about 120,000 clones, about 59% recorded once. The sample comprised PBMCs. The receptors originated from a woman aged 40 to 49 in good health and CMV-seropositive.

This sequence joins TRBV15 and TRBJ1-1; TRBD1 aligns across 8 bases. The CDR3 consists of 12 residues. Germline V gene lookup returns CDR1 LNHNV and CDR2 YYDKDF (reference sequence). Trimming cost V 11 bases and J 10 bases; bases outside gene matches: 12. The CDR3 reads CAASQTGTGAFF. CDR3 sequence (DNA): TGTGCCGCCTCACAGACCGGGACAGGAGCTTTCTTT.

This chain links TRBV6-5 with TRBJ2-5, with D possibly being TRBD2 (5 bases). The end of the DNA is better explained by TRBJ2-7, so the J call may be wrong. Germline assignment: CDR1 MNHEY and CDR2 SVGAGI. There are 14 residues in the CDR3. The CDR3, as DNA: TGTGCCAGCAGATCAAGCGGATTCTCCTACGAGCAGTACTTC. It encodes CASRSSGFSYEQYF.

The V and J genes are TRBV6-4 and TRBJ2-1, with 10 positions matching TRBD2. The CDR3 consists of 15 residues. The V segment lost 3 bases and the J segment 9 bases; nucleotides outside the gene matches: 8. The V gene's germline CDR1 is MRHNA and CDR2 SNTAGT. The CDR3 protein is CASSEGLAEVGEQFF. The CDR3 DNA is TGTGCCAGCAGTGAAGGACTAGCGGAGGTGGGTGAGCAGTTCTTC.

This sequence joins TRBV2 and TRBJ2-7; 14 bases agree with TRBD2. CDR3 length equals 16 residues. The trim removed 7 bases at V and 7 bases at J, leaving 12 bases unmatched. Germline V gene lookup returns CDR1 SNHLY and CDR2 FYNNEI. CDR3 sequence reads: CASMGLAGVGAEEQYF. The CDR3 coding sequence is TGTGCCAGCATGGGACTAGCGGGAGTTGGAGCGGAAGAGCAGTACTTC.

This rearrangement joins TRBV27 to TRBJ2-3; D gene unclear. CDR3 length: 13 residues. V was shortened by 3 bases and J by 6 bases, with 10 bases between the two germline ends. In germline, CDR1 is MNHEY, CDR2 SMNVEV (reference sequence). This CDR3 is CASSFGSWDTQYF. As DNA, the CDR3 is TGTGCCAGCAGTTTTGGTAGCTGGGATACGCAGTATTTT.

CDR3 bases: TGCGCCAGCAGCCAAGATCTGGGGGCTGACACCGGGGAGCTGTTTTTT. Its protein is CASSQDLGADTGELFF. The chain joins TRBV4-3 to TRBJ2-2; weak D call: TRBD1 (6 bases). Germline V gene lookup returns CDR1 LGHNA and CDR2 YSLEER. The CDR3 contains 16 residues. The V and J ends lost 0 bases and 3 bases respectively, with 11 bases between them.

This clone was seen many times. The V gene is TRBV4-3, the J gene TRBJ2-1, with TRBD2 identical over 9 bases. Germline lookup yields CDR1 LGHNA and CDR2 YSLEER. Trimming cost V 0 bases and J 1 base; bases outside gene matches: 1. CDR3 length: 16 residues. The CDR3 DNA reads TGCGCCAGCAGCCAAGATCTAGCGGGGTCCTACAATGAGCAGTTCTTC. It codes for CASSQDLAGSYNEQFF.

The chain employs TRBV6-5 and TRBJ2-7; a weak D match, TRBD2 (7 bases). The CDR3 is 15 amino acids. Germline V gene data show CDR1 as MNHEY and CDR2 as SVGAGI. Deletions cut 7 bases from V and 6 bases from J, with 22 bases between. CDR3 amino acids: CASTGGGLIGLEQYF. Here the CDR3 DNA reads TGTGCCAGCACTGGGGGGGGCCTTATAGGCCTCGAGCAGTACTTC.

CDR3 sequence: CASSEFGGEKLFF. CDR3 bases: TGTGCCAGCAGTGAATTTGGCGGCGAAAAACTGTTTTTT. The chain couples TRBV2 to TRBJ1-4, with D unresolved. Germline CDR1 and CDR2: SNHLY and FYNNEI. There are 13 residues in the CDR3. Between the trimmed V and J ends, which lost 2 bases and 8 bases, there was a span of 9 bases.

The V gene is TRBV9, the J gene TRBJ1-1; D remains ambiguous. V lost 0 bases and J lost 3, with 6 bases in between. Looked up from germline, CDR1 is SGDLS and CDR2 is YYNGEE. The CDR3 runs to 13 residues. The CDR3 sequence is CASSVVPDTEAFF. For the CDR3, the DNA is TGTGCCAGCAGCGTAGTGCCAGACACTGAAGCTTTCTTT. The variable domain in full, completed from reference TRBV9 and TRBJ1-1, reads DSGVTQTPKHLITATGQRVTLRCSPRSGDLSVYWYQQSLDQGLQFLIQYYNGEERAKGNILERFSAQQFPDLHSELNLSSLELGDSALYFCASSVVPDTEAFFGQGTRLTVV.

As to this clone: Other DNA variants within this sample encode the same CDR3. V usage is TRBV9 and J usage is TRBJ1-2; a weak D match, TRBD1 (5 bases). The CDR3 loop spans 13 amino acids. V lost 0 bases and J 2 bases, leaving 5 bases between the germline ends. Germline V CDR1 and CDR2: SGDLS, YYNGEE. For the CDR3, the DNA is TGTGCCAGCAGCGTAGGACAGAACTATGGCTACACCTTC. Its translation is CASSVGQNYGYTF. The whole variable domain, remainder taken from reference TRBV9 and TRBJ1-2, is DSGVTQTPKHLITATGQRVTLRCSPRSGDLSVYWYQQSLDQGLQFLIQYYNGEERAKGNILERFSAQQFPDLHSELNLSSLELGDSALYFCASSVGQNYGYTFGSGTRLTVV.

This chain links TRBV5-8 with TRBJ1-5; 9 nucleotides agree with TRBD1. Germline values: CDR1 SGHTS, CDR2 YDEGEE. J was trimmed by 9 bases and V by 4 bases; bases with no gene match: 8. The CDR3 is 14 amino acids. CDR3 nucleotide sequence: TGTGCCAGCAGCACGACAGGGGGGAAGGGGCCCCAGCATTTT. Translated, it gives CASSTTGGKGPQHF.

The chain carries TRBV25-1 and TRBJ2-2; 12 bases align to TRBD1. The V gene end was trimmed by 8 bases and the J gene end by 2 bases; junction bases not matched to a gene: 9. Germline lookup yields CDR1 MGHDK and CDR2 SYGVNS. CDR3 size: 17 residues. DNA for the CDR3: TGTGCCAGCGGTCCCGGGACAGGGGGCGGAAACACCGGGGAGCTGTTTTTT. Protein product: CASGPGTGGGNTGELFF. The full variable domain, rest sourced from reference TRBV25-1 and TRBJ2-2, is EADIYQTPRYLVIGTGKKITLECSQTMGHDKMYWYQQDPGMELHLIHYSYGVNSTEKGDLSSESTVSRIRTEHFPLTLESARPSHTSQYLCASGPGTGGGNTGELFFGEGSRLTVL.

The rearrangement uses TRBV7-9 and TRBJ2-7; D perhaps matches TRBD1 (7 bases). The CDR3 totals 16 residues. Per the germline V gene, CDR1 is SEHNR and CDR2 is FQNEAQ (reference sequence). Trimming shortened V by 5 bases and J by 0 bases, and 17 bases separated the two germline ends. The CDR3 region is CASSQPGGTDSYEQYF. CDR3 DNA sequence: TGTGCCAGCAGCCAGCCTGGAGGGACAGACTCCTACGAGCAGTACTTC.

This clone was seen a few times. The chain carries TRBV13 and TRBJ2-6; 8 nucleotides match TRBD1. The trim removed 5 bases at V and 4 bases at J, leaving 4 bases unmatched. The germline V gene encodes CDR1 PRHDT and CDR2 FYEKMQ (reference sequence). The CDR3 is 15 residues long. This CDR3 is CASSTGGAGANVLTF. CDR3 sequence (DNA): TGTGCCAGCAGCACAGGGGGAGCGGGGGCCAACGTCCTGACTTTC.

The chain is built from TRBV6-5 and TRBJ2-2; no reliable D call. This CDR3 comprises 13 residues. Trimming removed 4 bases from V and 6 bases from J, with 9 bases in between. CDR1 is MNHEY and CDR2 is SVGAGI in the germline V gene. The CDR3 here is CASSSSPAGELFF. CDR3 DNA sequence: TGTGCCAGCAGTTCTTCCCCGGCCGGGGAGCTGTTTTTT.